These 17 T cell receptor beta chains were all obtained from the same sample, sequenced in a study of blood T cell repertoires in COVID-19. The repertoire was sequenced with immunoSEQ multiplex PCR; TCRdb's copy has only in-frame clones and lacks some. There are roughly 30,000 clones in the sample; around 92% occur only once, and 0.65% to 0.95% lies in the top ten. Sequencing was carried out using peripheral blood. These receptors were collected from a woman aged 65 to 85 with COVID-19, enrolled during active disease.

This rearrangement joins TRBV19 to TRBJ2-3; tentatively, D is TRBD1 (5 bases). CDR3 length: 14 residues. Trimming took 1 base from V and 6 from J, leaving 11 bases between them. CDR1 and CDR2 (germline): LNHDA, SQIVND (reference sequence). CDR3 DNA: TGTGCCAGTAGTATAGGATCCAGGGCGGATACGCAGTATTTT. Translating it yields CASSIGSRADTQYF.

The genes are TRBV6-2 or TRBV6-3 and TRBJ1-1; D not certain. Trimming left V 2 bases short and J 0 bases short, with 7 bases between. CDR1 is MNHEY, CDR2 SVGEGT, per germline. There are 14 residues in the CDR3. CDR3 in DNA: TGTGCCAGCAGTTACAAGAGCATGAACACTGAAGCTTTCTTT. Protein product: CASSYKSMNTEAFF.

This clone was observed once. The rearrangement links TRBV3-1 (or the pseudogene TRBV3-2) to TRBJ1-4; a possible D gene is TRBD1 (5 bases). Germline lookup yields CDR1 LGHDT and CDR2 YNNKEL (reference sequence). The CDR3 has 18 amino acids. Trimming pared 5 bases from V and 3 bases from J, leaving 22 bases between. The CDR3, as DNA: TGTGCCAGCAGCTCGTTAGTCGGGGGGGGAGCACCTAATGAAAAACTGTTTTTT. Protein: CASSSLVGGGAPNEKLFF.

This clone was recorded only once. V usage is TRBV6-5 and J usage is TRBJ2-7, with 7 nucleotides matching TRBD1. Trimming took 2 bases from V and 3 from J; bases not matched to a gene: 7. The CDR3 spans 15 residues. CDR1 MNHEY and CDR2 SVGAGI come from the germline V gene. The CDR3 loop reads CASSYPTGDHYEQYF. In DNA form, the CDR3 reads TGTGCCAGCAGTTACCCTACAGGGGATCACTACGAGCAGTACTTC.

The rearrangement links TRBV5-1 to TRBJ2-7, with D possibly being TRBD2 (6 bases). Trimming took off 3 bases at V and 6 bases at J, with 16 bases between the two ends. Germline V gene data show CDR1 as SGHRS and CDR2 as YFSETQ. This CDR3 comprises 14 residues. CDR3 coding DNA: TGCGCCAGCAGCTGGGAGGTCTCCGCAGGCGAGCAGTACTTC. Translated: CASSWEVSAGEQYF. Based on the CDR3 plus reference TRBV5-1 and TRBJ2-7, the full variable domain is KAGVTQTPRYLIKTRGQQVTLSCSPISGHRSVSWYQQTPGQGLQFLFEYFSETQRNKGNFPGRFSGRQFSNSRSEMNVSTLELGDSALYLCASSWEVSAGEQYFGPGTRLTVT.

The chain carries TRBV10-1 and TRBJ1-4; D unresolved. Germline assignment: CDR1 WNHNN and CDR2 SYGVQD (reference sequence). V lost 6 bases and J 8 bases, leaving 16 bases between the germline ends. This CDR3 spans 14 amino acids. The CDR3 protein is CASSERLHGEKLFF. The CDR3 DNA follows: TGCGCCAGCAGCGAAAGACTGCACGGGGAAAAACTGTTTTTT.

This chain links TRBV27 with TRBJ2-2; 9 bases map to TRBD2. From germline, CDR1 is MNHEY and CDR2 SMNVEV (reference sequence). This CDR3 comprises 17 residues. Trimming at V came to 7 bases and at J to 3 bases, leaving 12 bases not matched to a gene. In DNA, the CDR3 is TGTGCCAGCACTCGAATTCTAGCGGGAACCTACACCGGGGAGCTGTTTTTT. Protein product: CASTRILAGTYTGELFF.

For the CDR3, the DNA is TGTGCCAGCAGCCAAGGACAGGGTTCCCACAATGAGCAGTTCTTC. Protein: CASSQGQGSHNEQFF. The chain employs TRBV3-1 (or the pseudogene TRBV3-2) and TRBJ2-1; TRBD1 matches at 7 bases. With V trimmed by 1 base and J by 5 bases, 5 bases remained unmatched. In germline, CDR1 is LGHDT, CDR2 YNNKEL (reference sequence). The CDR3 has 15 amino acids.

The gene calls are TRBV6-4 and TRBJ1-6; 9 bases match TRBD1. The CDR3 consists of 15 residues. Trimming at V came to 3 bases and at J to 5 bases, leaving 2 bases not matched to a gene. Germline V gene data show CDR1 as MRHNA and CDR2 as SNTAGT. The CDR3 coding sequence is TGTGCCAGCAGTGAGACAGGGGGGAATAATTCACCCCTCCACTTT. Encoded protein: CASSETGGNNSPLHF.

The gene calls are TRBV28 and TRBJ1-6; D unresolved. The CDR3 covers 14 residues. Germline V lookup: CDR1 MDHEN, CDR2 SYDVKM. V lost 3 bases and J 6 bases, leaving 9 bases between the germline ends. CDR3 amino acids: CASSFPSSNSPLHF. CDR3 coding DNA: TGTGCCAGCAGTTTCCCGTCTAGTAATTCACCCCTCCACTTT.

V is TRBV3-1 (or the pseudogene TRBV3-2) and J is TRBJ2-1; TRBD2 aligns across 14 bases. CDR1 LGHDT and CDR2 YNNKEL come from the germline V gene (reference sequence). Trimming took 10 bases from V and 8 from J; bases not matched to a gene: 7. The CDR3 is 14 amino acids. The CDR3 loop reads CATSGTSGSYEQFF. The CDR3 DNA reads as TGTGCCACCTCCGGGACTAGCGGGAGTTATGAGCAGTTCTTC.

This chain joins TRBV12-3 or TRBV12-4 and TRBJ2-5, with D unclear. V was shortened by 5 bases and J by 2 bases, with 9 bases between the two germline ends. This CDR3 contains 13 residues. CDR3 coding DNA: TGTGCCAGCAGTCCCTCTCCGCAAGAGACCCAGTACTTC. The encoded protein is CASSPSPQETQYF.

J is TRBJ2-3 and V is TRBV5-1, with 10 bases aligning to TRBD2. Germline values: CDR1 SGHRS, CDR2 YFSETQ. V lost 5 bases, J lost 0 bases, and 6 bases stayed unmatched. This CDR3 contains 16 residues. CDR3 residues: CASRPWTSGSTDTQYF. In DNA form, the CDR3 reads TGCGCCAGCAGACCCTGGACTAGCGGAAGCACAGATACGCAGTATTTT.

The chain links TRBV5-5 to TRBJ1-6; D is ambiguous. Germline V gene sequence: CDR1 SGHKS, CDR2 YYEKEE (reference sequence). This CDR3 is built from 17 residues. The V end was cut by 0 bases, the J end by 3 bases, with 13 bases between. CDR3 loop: CASSLVSTRYYNSPLHF. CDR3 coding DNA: TGTGCCAGCAGCTTGGTCAGTACACGATACTATAATTCACCCCTCCACTTT.

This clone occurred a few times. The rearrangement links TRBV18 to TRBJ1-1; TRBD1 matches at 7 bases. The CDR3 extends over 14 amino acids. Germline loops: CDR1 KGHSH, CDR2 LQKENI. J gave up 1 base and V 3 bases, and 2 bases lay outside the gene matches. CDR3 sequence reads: CASSPRTGNTEAFF. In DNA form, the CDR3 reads TGTGCCAGCTCACCCAGGACAGGGAACACTGAAGCTTTCTTT.

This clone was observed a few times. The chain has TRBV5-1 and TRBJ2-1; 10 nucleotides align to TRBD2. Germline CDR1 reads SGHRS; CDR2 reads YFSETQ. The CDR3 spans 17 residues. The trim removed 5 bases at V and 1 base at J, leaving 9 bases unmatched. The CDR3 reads CASSPGTSVGSYNEQFF. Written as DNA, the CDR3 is TGCGCCAGCAGTCCCGGGACTAGCGTTGGATCCTACAATGAGCAGTTCTTC.

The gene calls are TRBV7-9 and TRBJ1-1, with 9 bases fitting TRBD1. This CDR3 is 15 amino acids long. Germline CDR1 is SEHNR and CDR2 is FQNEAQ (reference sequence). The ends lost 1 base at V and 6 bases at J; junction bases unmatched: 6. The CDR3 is CASSLGDRALSEAFF. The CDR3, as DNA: TGTGCCAGCAGCTTAGGGGACAGGGCACTCTCTGAAGCTTTCTTT.